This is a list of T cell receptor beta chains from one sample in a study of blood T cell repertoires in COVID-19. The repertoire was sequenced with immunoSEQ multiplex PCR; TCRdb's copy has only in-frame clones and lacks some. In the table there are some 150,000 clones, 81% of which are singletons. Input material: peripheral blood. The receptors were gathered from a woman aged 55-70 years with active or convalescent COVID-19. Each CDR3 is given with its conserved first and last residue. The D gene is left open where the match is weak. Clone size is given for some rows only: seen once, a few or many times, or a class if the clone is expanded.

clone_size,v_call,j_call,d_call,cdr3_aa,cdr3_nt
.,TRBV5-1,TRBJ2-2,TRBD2,CASSWGLRGGDGELFF,TGCGCCAGCAGCTGGGGCCTGCGGGGGGGCGACGGGGAGCTGTTTTTT
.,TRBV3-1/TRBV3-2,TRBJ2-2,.,CASSQLANTGELFF,TGTGCCAGCAGCCAACTAGCTAACACCGGGGAGCTGTTTTTT
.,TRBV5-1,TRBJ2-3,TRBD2,CASNPLAGGGILSTDTQYF,TGCGCCAGCAACCCACTAGCGGGAGGCGGAATCCTTAGCACAGATACGCAGTATTTT
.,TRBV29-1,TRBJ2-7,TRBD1,CSVEGQGFEQYF,TGCAGCGTTGAAGGACAGGGGTTCGAGCAGTACTTC
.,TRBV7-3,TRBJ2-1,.,CASSATKKASSYNEQFF,TGTGCCAGCAGCGCCACTAAAAAGGCGAGCTCCTACAATGAGCAGTTCTTC
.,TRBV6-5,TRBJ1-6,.,CASSTYRAGDSPLHF,TGTGCCAGCAGTACTTACAGGGCCGGGGATTCACCCCTCCACTTT
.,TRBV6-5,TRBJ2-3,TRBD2,CASNPSGFTDTQYF,TGTGCCAGCAACCCTAGCGGCTTCACAGATACGCAGTATTTT
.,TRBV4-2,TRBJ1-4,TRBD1,CASSQDWGTGGEKLFF,TGTGCCAGCAGCCAAGACTGGGGGACAGGGGGTGAAAAACTGTTTTTT
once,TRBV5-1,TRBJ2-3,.,CASRRADSTDTQYF,TGCGCCAGCAGGAGGGCAGATAGCACAGATACGCAGTATTTT
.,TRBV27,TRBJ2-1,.,CASSLREGYHSYNEQFF,TGTGCCAGCAGTTTACGGGAAGGGTACCACTCCTACAATGAGCAGTTCTTC
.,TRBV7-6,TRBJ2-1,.,CASSPGFGYNEQFF,TGTGCCAGCAGCCCAGGGTTCGGCTACAATGAGCAGTTCTTC
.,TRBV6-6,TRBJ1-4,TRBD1,CASTPGQGFEKLFF,TGTGCCAGCACTCCAGGACAGGGGTTTGAAAAACTGTTTTTT
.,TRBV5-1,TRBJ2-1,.,CASSEPSLAAFF,TGCGCCAGCAGCGAACCTTCCTTGGCCGCGTTCTTC
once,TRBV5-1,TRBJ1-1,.,CASSLVGGQNTEAFF,TGCGCCAGCAGCCTTGTTGGGGGACAGAACACTGAAGCTTTCTTT
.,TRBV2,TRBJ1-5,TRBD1,CASVDRGGQPQHF,TGTGCCAGCGTAGACAGGGGAGGGCAGCCCCAGCATTTT
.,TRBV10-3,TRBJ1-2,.,CAISENQGLKGYTF,TGTGCCATCAGTGAAAATCAGGGGTTAAAGGGCTACACCTTC
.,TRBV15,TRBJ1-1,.,CATSRDPMNTEAFF,TGTGCCACCAGCAGAGATCCTATGAACACTGAAGCTTTCTTT
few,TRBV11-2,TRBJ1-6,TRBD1,CASSPQGVTAGSTLHF,TGTGCCAGCAGTCCTCAGGGGGTTACCGCTGGGTCCACCCTCCACTTT
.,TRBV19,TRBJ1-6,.,CASSDSSSASPLHF,TGTGCCAGTAGTGACTCAAGCTCGGCGTCACCCCTCCACTTT
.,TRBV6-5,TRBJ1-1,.,CASSPTGRSTEAFF,TGTGCCAGCAGTCCCACCGGGAGGAGCACTGAAGCTTTCTTT
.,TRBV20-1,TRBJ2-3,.,CSASTRAVSTDTQYF,TGCAGTGCTAGTACGCGGGCAGTTAGCACAGATACGCAGTATTTT
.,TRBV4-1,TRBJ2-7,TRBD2,CASSQDFGAGGVPPEQYF,TGCGCCAGCAGCCAAGATTTCGGGGCGGGAGGGGTCCCCCCCGAGCAGTACTTC
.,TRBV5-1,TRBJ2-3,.,CASTPLGGTDTQYF,TGCGCCAGCACCCCTTTGGGGGGAACAGATACGCAGTATTTT
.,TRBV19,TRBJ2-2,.,CASRSGQKTGELFF,TGTGCCAGTAGGTCGGGACAAAAGACCGGGGAGCTGTTTTTT
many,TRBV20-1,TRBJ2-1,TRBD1,CSASRTGNEQFF,TGCAGTGCTAGTCGGACAGGGAATGAGCAGTTCTTC
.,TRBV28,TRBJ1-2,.,CASSLYRGGYTF,TGTGCCAGCAGTTTATATCGGGGAGGCTACACCTTC